The 17 T cell receptor beta chains below were found in one sample sequenced in a study of blood T cell repertoires in COVID-19. Data came from immunoSEQ multiplex PCR; TCRdb stores just in-frame clones and leaves some out. The sample holds fewer than 200,000 clones, around four fifths seen once. The sequenced material came from PBMCs or T cells enriched from blood (not recorded which). These receptors all come from a woman aged 50 to 60 who had recovered from COVID-19.

The chain links TRBV12-3 or TRBV12-4 to TRBJ1-2; possible D gene TRBD1, 5 bases. CDR3 length: 11 residues. V was shortened by 3 bases and J by 8 bases, with 7 bases between the two germline ends. The CDR3 DNA reads as TGTGCCAGCAGTTTTCAGGGAGGCTACACCTTC. Amino acid sequence: CASSFQGGYTF.

This rearrangement joins TRBV27 to TRBJ1-1; TRBD1 might be the D (6 bases). The CDR3 sequence is 15 residues long. Trimming took 2 bases from V and 5 from J, leaving 15 bases between them. CDR1 is MNHEY and CDR2 is SMNVEV in the germline V gene (reference sequence). The CDR3 loop reads CASSLGGQLGTEAFF. CDR3 sequence (DNA): TGTGCCAGCAGTTTAGGGGGCCAACTAGGGACTGAAGCTTTCTTT.

The chain joins TRBV7-9 to TRBJ1-6; the D gene is possibly TRBD1 (5 bases). Germline values: CDR1 SEHNR, CDR2 FQNEAQ (reference sequence). V was shortened by 9 bases and J by 8 bases, with 14 bases between the two germline ends. CDR3 length: 13 residues. The CDR3 sequence is CASRGPEYSPLHF. The CDR3 DNA is TGTGCCAGTAGGGGCCCGGAATATTCACCCCTCCACTTT.

This clone was seen a handful of times. V and J are TRBV6-4 and TRBJ1-1; D is unclear. This CDR3 is built from 14 residues. Germline loops: CDR1 MRHNA, CDR2 SNTAGT. V shed 5 bases and J shed 7 bases, with 17 bases lying between them. In nucleotides, the CDR3 is TGTGCCAGCAGTTTCGGACCTAATGGAGGTGAAGCTTTCTTT. It yields the protein CASSFGPNGGEAFF.

The chain carries TRBV3-1 (or the pseudogene TRBV3-2) and TRBJ1-1; D gene ambiguous. V dropped 2 bases and J dropped 4 bases, with 17 bases sitting between them. CDR1 LGHDT and CDR2 YNNKEL come from the germline V gene (reference sequence). CDR3 length: 16 amino acids. Written as DNA, the CDR3 is TGTGCCAGCAGCCAACCATTCGACACCCAAGGCACTGAAGCTTTCTTT. Translated: CASSQPFDTQGTEAFF.

V gene TRBV19 combines with J gene TRBJ1-1; 8 bases map to TRBD1. Per the germline V gene, CDR1 is LNHDA and CDR2 is SQIVND (reference sequence). The CDR3 loop spans 16 amino acids. J gave up 4 bases and V 6 bases, and 13 bases lay outside the gene matches. The CDR3, as DNA: TGTGCCAGTAGCGTGTTAAACAGGGGGAGGTTCACTGAAGCTTTCTTT. Protein: CASSVLNRGRFTEAFF.

The chain uses TRBV25-1 and TRBJ2-1; the match to TRBD1 covers 8 bases. CDR1 and CDR2 from the germline V gene are MGHDK and SYGVNS. With 3 bases clipped from V and 3 bases from J, the junction kept 7 bases outside the gene matches. CDR3 length equals 16 residues. Here the CDR3 reads CASSDPQGAIYNEQFF. The DNA for the CDR3 is TGTGCCAGCAGTGACCCCCAGGGGGCCATCTACAATGAGCAGTTCTTC.

Comment on this clone: In the same sample, other DNA sequences code for this CDR3. The rearrangement joins TRBV27 to TRBJ2-2, with 10 bases that match TRBD2. The CDR3 is made up of 14 amino acids. The trim removed 9 bases at V and 1 base at J, leaving 2 bases unmatched. CDR1 and CDR2 (germline): MNHEY, SMNVEV (reference sequence). The CDR3 reads CASRTSGNTGELFF. DNA for the CDR3: TGTGCCAGTCGGACTAGCGGGAACACCGGGGAGCTGTTTTTT.

This chain links TRBV27 with TRBJ2-5, with TRBD2 identical over 10 bases. After removal of 6 bases from V and 4 bases from J, the junction contained 2 bases not matched to a gene. Germline V gene lookup returns CDR1 MNHEY and CDR2 SMNVEV (reference sequence). The CDR3 covers 13 residues. The CDR3 spells CASRAGGLETQYF. CDR3 coding DNA: TGTGCCAGCAGAGCGGGAGGGTTAGAGACCCAGTACTTC.

The chain carries TRBV19 and TRBJ2-2; D is perhaps TRBD2 (5 bases). Trimming stripped 7 bases from V and 5 bases from J, with 14 bases between. This CDR3 region has 14 residues. Germline V CDR1 and CDR2: LNHDA, SQIVND (reference sequence). The DNA for the CDR3 is TGTGCCAGTAAGTGGAGGATTCAAACCGGGGAGCTGTTTTTT. Translating it yields CASKWRIQTGELFF.

V and J are TRBV30 and TRBJ1-6; D ambiguous. The CDR3 length is 15 residues. V lost 7 bases and J 0 bases, leaving 13 bases between the germline ends. Germline CDR1 is GTSNPN and CDR2 is SVGIG (reference sequence). The CDR3 sequence is CAYSEGSSYNSPLHF. The CDR3 bases are TGTGCCTATTCAGAAGGGAGCTCCTATAATTCACCCCTCCACTTT.

This chain links TRBV19 with TRBJ1-5; 9 nucleotides match TRBD1. V lost 5 bases to trimming and J lost 7 bases; unmatched junction nucleotides: 3. The CDR3 extends over 13 amino acids. The germline V gene has CDR1 LNHDA and CDR2 SQIVND (reference sequence). The CDR3 region has the DNA TGTGCCAGTAGTGGGGACAGGGACCAGCCCCAGCATTTT. As protein: CASSGDRDQPQHF.

Regarding this clone: Within the sample, other DNA sequences also encode this same CDR3. The chain is built from TRBV7-2 and TRBJ1-1, with D possibly being TRBD1 (5 bases). Germline values: CDR1 SGHTA, CDR2 FQGNSA. This CDR3 is built from 13 residues. The germline V and J ends were trimmed by 5 bases and 5 bases, with 12 bases remaining between them. The DNA of the CDR3 is TGTGCCAGCAGCCGCGGGACGACAACTGAAGCTTTCTTT. Translation gives CASSRGTTTEAFF.

The chain combines TRBV30 with TRBJ2-7; 9 bases are shared with TRBD2. Germline CDR1 reads GTSNPN; CDR2 reads SVGIG (reference sequence). With V trimmed by 2 bases and J by 5 bases, 7 bases remained unmatched. CDR3 length equals 14 residues. CDR3 coding DNA: TGTGCCTGGAGTCGCGGGGGGGGTTACGACGAGCAGTACGTC. Protein product: CAWSRGGGYDEQYV.

The V gene is TRBV4-1, the J gene TRBJ1-1, with TRBD1 as a possible D gene (6 bases). V lost 3 bases and J 4 bases, leaving 12 bases between the germline ends. The CDR3 contains 14 residues. Germline assignment: CDR1 MGHRA and CDR2 YSYEKL. The CDR3 sequence: CASSHPRGGTEAFF. The CDR3, as DNA: TGCGCCAGCAGCCACCCTAGGGGGGGCACTGAAGCTTTCTTT.

The chain joins TRBV11-2 to TRBJ2-1; 10 bases agree with TRBD2. This CDR3 has 16 amino acids. CDR1 SGHAT and CDR2 FQNNGV come from the germline V gene. With V trimmed by 3 bases and J by 1 base, 3 bases remained unmatched. CDR3 coding DNA: TGTGCCAGCAGCTTGGATAGCGGGGGGTCCTACAATGAGCAGTTCTTC. Translated, it gives CASSLDSGGSYNEQFF.

The chain has TRBV5-8 and TRBJ2-2; no reliable D call. V was cut by 1 base and J by 6 bases, with 10 bases left in between. The CDR3 contains 14 residues. The germline gives CDR1 SGHTS, CDR2 YDEGEE. The CDR3 region is CASSLWQDPGELFF. The DNA for the CDR3 is TGTGCCAGCAGCTTGTGGCAGGATCCCGGGGAGCTGTTTTTT.